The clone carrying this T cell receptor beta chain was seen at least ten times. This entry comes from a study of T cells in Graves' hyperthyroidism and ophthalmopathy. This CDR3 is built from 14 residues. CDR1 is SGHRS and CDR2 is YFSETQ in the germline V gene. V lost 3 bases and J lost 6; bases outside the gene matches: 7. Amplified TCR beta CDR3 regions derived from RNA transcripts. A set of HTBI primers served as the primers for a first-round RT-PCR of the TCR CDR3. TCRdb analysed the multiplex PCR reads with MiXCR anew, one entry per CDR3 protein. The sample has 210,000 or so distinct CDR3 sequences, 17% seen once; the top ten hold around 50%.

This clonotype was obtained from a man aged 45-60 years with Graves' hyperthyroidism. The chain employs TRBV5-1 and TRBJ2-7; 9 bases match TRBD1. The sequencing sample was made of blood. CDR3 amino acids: CASSSGQGYLEQYF. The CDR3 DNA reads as TGCGCCAGCAGCTCGGGACAGGGTTATCTCGAGCAGTACTTC.